This T cell receptor beta chain derives from a study of response to subunit inactivated influenza vaccine (dated by TCRdb to the late 2010s). For context, the study as a whole: To follow how T cells responded to a trivalent subunit inactivated influenza vaccine, the researchers relied on deep quantitative profiling of the T cell receptor repertoire. Beyond this particular receptor, the publication reports: According to the authors, only a limited number of new T cells may be recruited by each seasonal influenza vaccination.

This clonotype was seen more than once but under ten times. The clone's antigen remains unknown. Base qualities are not provided; no much larger clone lies one nucleotide away. Including cysteine and phenylalanine, the CDR3 has 15 amino acids. Only CDR3 DNA remains: 45 bases, in frame from the first base. Trimming accounts for 6 bases at V and 5 bases at J, while the number of junction bases matched to no gene is 6. Libraries were built with RT-PCR. The instrument given in TCRdb is Illumina HiSeq 2500. TCRdb itself trimmed the public reads at Q25 with fastp, ran MiXCR and retained productive beta chains. Each CDR3 protein appears once, grouped with its most common genes and DNA. The sample table contains around 750,000 distinct CDR3 sequences; only one count was recorded for approximately 21% of them. The ten largest clones take up about 9.4% of the sample.

This sequence was found in a man aged 50-60 years who received an inactivated influenza vaccine. Donor details come from another sample of the same person, matched by shared clones. This receptor chain uses TRBV12-3 or TRBV12-4 and TRBJ2-1; a stretch of 11 junction bases matches TRBD2. Sequences were derived from PBMCs from blood, sampled 5 days after vaccination. The base sequence is TGTGCCAGCAGGCATAGCGGGGGGGCTAACAATGAGCAGTTCTTC. Translation gives CASRHSGGANNEQFF.